Given below is one T cell receptor (beta chain) in context. The data were obtained in a study of blood T cell repertoires in COVID-19. The data were produced by immunoSEQ multiplex PCR, yet TCRdb's version contains in-frame clones alone and is incomplete. The sample carries 250,000 to 350,000 clones, roughly 90% recorded once. The origin of this receptor is a man between 18 and 35 years old who had recovered from COVID-19. The sequenced material came from peripheral blood.

CDR3 in DNA: TGCAGCGTGATGAACGACAGGGGCCCTGAAGCTTTCTTT. This sequence encodes CSVMNDRGPEAFF. This chain links TRBV29-1 with TRBJ1-1; TRBD1 matches at 8 bases. Looked up from germline, CDR1 is SQVTM and CDR2 is ANQGSEA. This CDR3 contains 13 residues. Trimming took 6 bases from V and 6 from J; bases not matched to a gene: 9. Full variable domain (outside the CDR3, taken from reference TRBV29-1 and TRBJ1-1): SAVISQKPSRDICQRGTSLTIQCQVDSQVTMMFWYRQQPGQSLTLIATANQGSEATYESGFVIDKFPISRPNLTFSTLTVSNMSPEDSSIYLCSVMNDRGPEAFFGQGTRLTVV.